The rows below give T cell receptor beta chains drawn from one sample of a study of blood T cell repertoires in COVID-19. TCRdb keeps only in-frame clones here, not all; method: immunoSEQ multiplex PCR. This table has some 150,000 clones, approximately 88% appearing once. The source material was PBMCs or T cells enriched from blood (not recorded which). All receptors come from a woman aged 25-40 years with acute COVID-19. Each CDR3 is given with its conserved first and last residue. Each record gives: J gene, V gene, D gene, clone size, CDR3 protein, CDR3 DNA. A D gene is named only where the DNA matches it firmly. Clone size is shown for a subset of rows, as once, few, many or a class of expanded clone.

TRBJ1-1 | TRBV25-1 | . | . | CASSPPVGAAEAFF | TGTGCCAGCAGCCCCCCTGTAGGGGCCGCTGAAGCTTTCTTT
TRBJ2-1 | TRBV15 | TRBD2 | . | CATGLAGGNEQFF | TGTGCCACGGGACTAGCGGGCGGCAATGAGCAGTTCTTC
TRBJ1-1 | TRBV2 | . | few | CASSGGGTNTEAFF | TGTGCCAGCAGTGGGGGGGGGACGAACACTGAAGCTTTCTTT
TRBJ1-4 | TRBV7-9 | TRBD1 | . | CASSLTGQGGEKLFF | TGTGCCAGCAGCTTAACGGGACAGGGTGGAGAAAAACTGTTTTTT
TRBJ2-7 | TRBV5-4 | TRBD1 | . | CASSHQATGYEQYF | TGTGCCAGCAGCCACCAGGCGACAGGGTACGAGCAGTACTTC
TRBJ1-2 | TRBV4-3 | TRBD1 | . | CASSQGIGTEPYGYTF | TGCGCCAGCAGCCAAGGGATAGGGACAGAACCTTATGGCTACACCTTC
TRBJ2-7 | TRBV2 | . | few | CASSAQDSYEQYF | TGTGCCAGCAGTGCCCAGGATTCCTACGAGCAGTACTTC
TRBJ2-1 | TRBV7-2 | . | . | CASSLGRSVSSYNEQFF | TGTGCCAGCAGCTTAGGGCGTAGCGTATCATCCTACAATGAGCAGTTCTTC
TRBJ2-7 | TRBV7-9 | . | few | CASSVKDRPTYEQYF | TGTGCCAGCAGCGTGAAGGACAGACCAACCTACGAGCAGTACTTC
TRBJ2-3 | TRBV13 | TRBD1 | . | CASSLEGNRQGSTDTQYF | TGTGCCAGCAGCTTAGAGGGGAACAGACAGGGAAGCACAGATACGCAGTATTTT
TRBJ2-1 | TRBV6-5 | . | . | CASSQTRGYNEQFF | TGTGCCAGCAGTCAAACGCGGGGTTACAATGAGCAGTTCTTC
TRBJ2-7 | TRBV7-9 | TRBD2 | . | CASSLVLAASSYEQYF | TGTGCCAGCAGCTTAGTCCTAGCGGCGAGCTCCTACGAGCAGTACTTC
TRBJ2-2 | TRBV30 | . | . | CAWSVLKLVRSWTGELFF | TGTGCCTGGAGTGTACTCAAACTAGTAAGATCGTGGACCGGGGAGCTGTTTTTT
TRBJ1-2 | TRBV7-3 | . | . | CASSLTSEMRGYTF | TGTGCCAGCAGCTTAACCTCGGAAATGAGGGGCTACACCTTC
TRBJ2-5 | TRBV7-2 | TRBD2 | . | CASSPRLAGGLGETQYF | TGTGCCAGCAGCCCGAGACTAGCGGGAGGTCTCGGAGAGACCCAGTACTTC
TRBJ2-1 | TRBV4-3 | . | few | CASSQDSLTDNEQFF | TGCGCCAGCAGCCAAGACTCCCTTACGGACAATGAGCAGTTCTTC
TRBJ2-1 | TRBV6-5 | TRBD1 | once | CASNLAGGAYNEQFF | TGTGCCAGCAATCTCGCAGGGGGCGCCTACAATGAGCAGTTCTTC
TRBJ2-1 | TRBV24-1 | TRBD2 | . | CATSDLGGEFLNEQFF | TGTGCCACCAGTGATTTGGGGGGGGAGTTCTTAAATGAGCAGTTCTTC